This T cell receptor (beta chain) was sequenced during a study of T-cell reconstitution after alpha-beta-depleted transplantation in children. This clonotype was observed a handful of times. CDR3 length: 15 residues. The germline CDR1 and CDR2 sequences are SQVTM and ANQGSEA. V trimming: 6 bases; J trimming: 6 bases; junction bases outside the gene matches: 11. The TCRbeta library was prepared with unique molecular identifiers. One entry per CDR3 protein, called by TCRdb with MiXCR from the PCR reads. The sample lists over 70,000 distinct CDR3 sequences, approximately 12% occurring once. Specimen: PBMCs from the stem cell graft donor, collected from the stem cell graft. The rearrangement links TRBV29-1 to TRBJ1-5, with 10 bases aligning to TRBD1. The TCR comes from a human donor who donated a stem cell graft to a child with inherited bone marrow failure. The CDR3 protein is CSVGDLTGGGQPQHF. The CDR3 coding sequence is TGCAGCGTAGGTGACTTGACAGGGGGCGGTCAGCCCCAGCATTTT.